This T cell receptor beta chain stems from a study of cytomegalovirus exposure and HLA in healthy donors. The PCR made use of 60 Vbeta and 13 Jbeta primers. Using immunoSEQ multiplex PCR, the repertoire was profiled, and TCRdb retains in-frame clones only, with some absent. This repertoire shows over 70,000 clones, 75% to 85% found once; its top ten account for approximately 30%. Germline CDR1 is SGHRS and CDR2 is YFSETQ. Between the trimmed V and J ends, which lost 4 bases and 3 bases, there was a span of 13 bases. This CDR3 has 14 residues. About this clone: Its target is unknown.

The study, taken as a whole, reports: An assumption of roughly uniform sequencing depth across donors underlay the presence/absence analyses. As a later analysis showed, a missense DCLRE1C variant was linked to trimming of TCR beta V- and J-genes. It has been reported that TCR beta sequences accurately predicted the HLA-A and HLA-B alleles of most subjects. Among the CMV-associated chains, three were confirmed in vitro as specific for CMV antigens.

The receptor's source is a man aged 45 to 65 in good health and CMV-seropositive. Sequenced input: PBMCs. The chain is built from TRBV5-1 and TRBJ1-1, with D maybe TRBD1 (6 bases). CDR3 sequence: CASSTIPGDTEAFF. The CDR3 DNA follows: TGCGCCAGCAGCACTATTCCAGGGGACACTGAAGCTTTCTTT.